The clone carrying this T cell receptor (beta chain) has a handful of counts. This sample was taken from a study of T-cell reconstitution after alpha-beta-depleted transplantation in children. Trimming left V 4 bases short and J 4 bases short, with 12 bases between. The CDR3 is 14 amino acids. CDR1 is LNHNV and CDR2 is YYDKDF in the germline V gene (reference sequence). Researchers prepared the TCRbeta library using unique molecular identifiers, the study reports. TCRdb passed the PCR reads through MiXCR, listing each CDR3 protein once. The sample records around 500,000 distinct CDR3 sequences, 12% being singletons.

This sequence was found in a human donor who donated a stem cell graft to a child with combined immunodeficiency. The rearrangement uses TRBV15 and TRBJ2-3; the D call may be TRBD1 or TRBD2 (5 bases each). Here the sequenced sample was PBMCs from the stem cell graft donor, taken from the stem cell graft. DNA for the CDR3: TGTGCCACCAGCATACTCCGGGGACCAGATACGCAGTATTTT. Protein sequence: CATSILRGPDTQYF.